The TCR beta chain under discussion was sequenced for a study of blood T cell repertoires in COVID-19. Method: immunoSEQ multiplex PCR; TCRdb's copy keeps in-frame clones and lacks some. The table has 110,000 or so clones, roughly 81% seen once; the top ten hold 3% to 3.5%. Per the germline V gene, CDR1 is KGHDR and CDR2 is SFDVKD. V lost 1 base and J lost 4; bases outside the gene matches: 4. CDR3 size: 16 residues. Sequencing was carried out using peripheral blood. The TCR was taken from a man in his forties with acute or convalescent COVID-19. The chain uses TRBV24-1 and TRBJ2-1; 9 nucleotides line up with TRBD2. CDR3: CATSDFASGAYNEQFF. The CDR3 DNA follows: TGTGCCACCAGTGATTTCGCTAGCGGGGCGTACAATGAGCAGTTCTTC.